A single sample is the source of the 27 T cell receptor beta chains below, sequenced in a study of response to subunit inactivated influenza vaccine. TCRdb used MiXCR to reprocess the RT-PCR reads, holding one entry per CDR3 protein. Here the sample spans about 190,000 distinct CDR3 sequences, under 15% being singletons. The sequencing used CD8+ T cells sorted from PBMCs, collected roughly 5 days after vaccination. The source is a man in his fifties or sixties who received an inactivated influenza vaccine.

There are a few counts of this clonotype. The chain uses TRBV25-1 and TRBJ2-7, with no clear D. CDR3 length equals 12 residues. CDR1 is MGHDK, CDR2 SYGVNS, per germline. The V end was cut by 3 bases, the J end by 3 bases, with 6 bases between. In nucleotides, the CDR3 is TGTGCCAGCAGTGATCTAAGCTACGAGCAGTACTTC. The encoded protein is CASSDLSYEQYF.

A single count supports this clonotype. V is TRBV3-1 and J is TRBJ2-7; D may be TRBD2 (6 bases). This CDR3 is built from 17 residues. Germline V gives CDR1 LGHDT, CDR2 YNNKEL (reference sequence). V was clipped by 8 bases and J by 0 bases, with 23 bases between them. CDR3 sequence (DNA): TGTGCCAGCTGCAAGGAAGAAGGCGGGATGTCCTCCTACGAGCAGTACTTC. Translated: CASCKEEGGMSSYEQYF.

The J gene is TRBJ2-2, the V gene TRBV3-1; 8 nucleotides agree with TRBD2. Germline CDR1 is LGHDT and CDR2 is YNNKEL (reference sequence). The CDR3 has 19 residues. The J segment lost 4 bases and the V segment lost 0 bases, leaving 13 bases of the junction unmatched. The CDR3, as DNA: TGTGCCAGCAGCCAAGATAAGTGGGGACTAGAGGCGCTCACCGGGGAGCTGTTTTTT. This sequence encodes CASSQDKWGLEALTGELFF.

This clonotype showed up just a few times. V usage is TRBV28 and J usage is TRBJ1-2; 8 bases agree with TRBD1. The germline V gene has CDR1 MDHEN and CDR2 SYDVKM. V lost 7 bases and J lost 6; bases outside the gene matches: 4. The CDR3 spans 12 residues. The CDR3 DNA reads TGTGCCAGCATCAGACAGGGGAATGGCTACACCTTC. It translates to CASIRQGNGYTF.

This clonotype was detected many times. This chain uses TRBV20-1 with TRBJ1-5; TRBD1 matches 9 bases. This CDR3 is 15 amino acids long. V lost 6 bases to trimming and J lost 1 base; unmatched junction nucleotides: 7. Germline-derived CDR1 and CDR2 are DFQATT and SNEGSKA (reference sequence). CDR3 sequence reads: CSALDRGWSNQPQHF. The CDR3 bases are TGCAGTGCCTTGGACAGGGGTTGGAGCAATCAGCCCCAGCATTTT.

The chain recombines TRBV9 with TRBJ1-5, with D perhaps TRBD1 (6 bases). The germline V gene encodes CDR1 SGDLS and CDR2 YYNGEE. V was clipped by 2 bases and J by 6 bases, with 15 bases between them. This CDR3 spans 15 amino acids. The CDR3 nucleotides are TGTGCCAGCAGCGTTGATGGGGGCGCGGTTCAGCCCCAGCATTTT. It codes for CASSVDGGAVQPQHF.

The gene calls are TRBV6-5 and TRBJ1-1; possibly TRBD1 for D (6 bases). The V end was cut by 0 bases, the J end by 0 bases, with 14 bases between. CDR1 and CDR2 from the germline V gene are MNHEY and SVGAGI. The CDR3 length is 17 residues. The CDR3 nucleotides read TGTGCCAGCAGTTACTCGAGCACAGGGCTCATGAACACTGAAGCTTTCTTT. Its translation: CASSYSSTGLMNTEAFF.

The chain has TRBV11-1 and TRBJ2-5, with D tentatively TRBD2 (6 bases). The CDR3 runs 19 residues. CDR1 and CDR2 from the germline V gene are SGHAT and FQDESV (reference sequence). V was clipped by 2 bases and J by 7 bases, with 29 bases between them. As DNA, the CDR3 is TGTGCCAGCAGCTTACCAACCCCCACGAGTTCTGCTCCGGAGGGGACCCAGTACTTC. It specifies CASSLPTPTSSAPEGTQYF.

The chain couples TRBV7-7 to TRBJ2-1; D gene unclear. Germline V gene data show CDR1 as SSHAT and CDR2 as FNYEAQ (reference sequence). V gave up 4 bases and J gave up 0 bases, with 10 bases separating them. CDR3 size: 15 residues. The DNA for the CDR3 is TGTGCCAGCAGCTCCTCCCCGAGCTCCTACAATGAGCAGTTCTTC. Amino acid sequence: CASSSSPSSYNEQFF.

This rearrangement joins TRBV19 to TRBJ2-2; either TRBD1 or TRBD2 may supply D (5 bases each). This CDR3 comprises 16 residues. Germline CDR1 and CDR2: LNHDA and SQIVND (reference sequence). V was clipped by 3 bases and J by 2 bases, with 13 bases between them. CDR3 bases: TGTGCCAGTAGTATCGGGGCGACAGTTAACACCGGGGAGCTGTTTTTT. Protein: CASSIGATVNTGELFF.

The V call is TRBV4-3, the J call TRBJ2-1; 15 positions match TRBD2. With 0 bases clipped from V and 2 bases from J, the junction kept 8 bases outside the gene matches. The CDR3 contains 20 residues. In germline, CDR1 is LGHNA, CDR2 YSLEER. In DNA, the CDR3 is TGCGCCAGCAGCCAAGATCTTGCGGGACTAGCGGGAGGACCCTACAATGAGCAGTTCTTC. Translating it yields CASSQDLAGLAGGPYNEQFF.

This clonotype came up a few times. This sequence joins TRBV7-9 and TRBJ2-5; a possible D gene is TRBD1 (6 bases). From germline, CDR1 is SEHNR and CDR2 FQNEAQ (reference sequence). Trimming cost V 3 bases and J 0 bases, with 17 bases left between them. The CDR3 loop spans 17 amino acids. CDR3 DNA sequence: TGTGCCAGCAGCTTCTGGCTACCGACAGGAGACCAAGAGACCCAGTACTTC. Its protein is CASSFWLPTGDQETQYF.

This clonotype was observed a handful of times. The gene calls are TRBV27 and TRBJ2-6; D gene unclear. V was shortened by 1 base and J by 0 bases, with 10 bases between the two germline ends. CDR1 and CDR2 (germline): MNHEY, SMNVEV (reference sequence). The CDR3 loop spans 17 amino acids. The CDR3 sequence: CASSLFPSSSGANVLTF. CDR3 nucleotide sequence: TGTGCCAGCAGTTTATTTCCCAGTAGCTCTGGGGCCAACGTCCTGACTTTC.

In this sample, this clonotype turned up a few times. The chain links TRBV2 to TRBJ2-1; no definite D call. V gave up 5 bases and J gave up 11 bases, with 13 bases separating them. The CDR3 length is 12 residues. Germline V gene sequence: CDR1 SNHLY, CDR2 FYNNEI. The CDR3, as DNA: TGTGCCAGCAGTTTCCCAGGATTAAAGCAGTTCTTC. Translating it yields CASSFPGLKQFF.

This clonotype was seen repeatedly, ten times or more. CDR3: CASSRDSPGGNQPQHF. CDR3 DNA sequence: TGTGCCAGCAGTCGGGACAGCCCGGGGGGCAATCAGCCCCAGCATTTT. This rearrangement joins TRBV12-3 or TRBV12-4 to TRBJ1-5, with TRBD1 matching over 7 bases. CDR3 size: 16 residues. V shed 5 bases, J shed 2 bases, and the junction held 9 bases outside the gene matches.

The CDR3 bases are TGTGCCAGCAGCTTTTGGGAGGAGACCCAGTACTTC. This gives the protein CASSFWEETQYF. This chain links TRBV7-2 with TRBJ2-5; maybe TRBD2 (5 bases). Trimming removed 3 bases from V and 5 bases from J, with 7 bases in between. Germline CDR1 reads SGHTA; CDR2 reads FQGNSA. This CDR3 has 12 amino acids.

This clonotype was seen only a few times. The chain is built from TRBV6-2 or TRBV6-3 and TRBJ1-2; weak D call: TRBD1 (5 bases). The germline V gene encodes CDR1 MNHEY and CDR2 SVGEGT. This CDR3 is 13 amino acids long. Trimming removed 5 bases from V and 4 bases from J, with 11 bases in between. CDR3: CASSPGLTYGYTF. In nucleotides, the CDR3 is TGTGCCAGCAGTCCGGGACTAACCTATGGCTACACCTTC.

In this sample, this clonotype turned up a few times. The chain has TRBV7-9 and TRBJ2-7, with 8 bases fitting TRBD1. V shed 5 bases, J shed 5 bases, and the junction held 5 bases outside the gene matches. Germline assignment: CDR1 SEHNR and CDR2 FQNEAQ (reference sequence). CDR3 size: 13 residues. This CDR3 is CASSKQGDHEQYF. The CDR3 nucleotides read TGTGCCAGCAGCAAACAGGGGGACCACGAGCAGTACTTC.

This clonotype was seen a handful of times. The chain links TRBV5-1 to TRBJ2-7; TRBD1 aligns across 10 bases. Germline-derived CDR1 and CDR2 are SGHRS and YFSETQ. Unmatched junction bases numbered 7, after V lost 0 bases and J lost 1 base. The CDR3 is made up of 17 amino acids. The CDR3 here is CASSLGKAGQGSYEQYF. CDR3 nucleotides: TGCGCCAGCAGCTTGGGTAAGGCGGGACAGGGGTCCTACGAGCAGTACTTC.

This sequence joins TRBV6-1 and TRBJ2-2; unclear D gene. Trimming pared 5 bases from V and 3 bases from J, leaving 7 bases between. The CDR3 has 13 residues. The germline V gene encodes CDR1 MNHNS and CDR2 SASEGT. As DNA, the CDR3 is TGTGCCAGCAGTATAGGGTACACCGGGGAGCTGTTTTTT. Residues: CASSIGYTGELFF.

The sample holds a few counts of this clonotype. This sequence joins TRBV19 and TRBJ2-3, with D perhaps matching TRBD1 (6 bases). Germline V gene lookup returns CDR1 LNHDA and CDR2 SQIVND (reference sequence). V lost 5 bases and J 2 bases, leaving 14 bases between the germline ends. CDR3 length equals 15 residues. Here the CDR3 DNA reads TGTGCCAGTAGTGCCACCGGGACACTCACAGATACGCAGTATTTT. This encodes CASSATGTLTDTQYF.

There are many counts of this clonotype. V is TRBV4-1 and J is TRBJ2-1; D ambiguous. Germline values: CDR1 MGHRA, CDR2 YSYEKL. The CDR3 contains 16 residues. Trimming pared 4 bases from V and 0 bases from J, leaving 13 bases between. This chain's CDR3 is CASSLKDTVSYNEQFF. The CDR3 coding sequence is TGCGCCAGCAGCCTCAAAGACACGGTCTCCTACAATGAGCAGTTCTTC.

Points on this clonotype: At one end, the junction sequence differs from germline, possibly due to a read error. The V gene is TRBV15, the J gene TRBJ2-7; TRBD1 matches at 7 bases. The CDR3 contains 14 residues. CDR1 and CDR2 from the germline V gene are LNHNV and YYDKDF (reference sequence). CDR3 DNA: TGTGCCTCCAGCAGAGAACAGGGGACCTACGAGCAGTACTTC. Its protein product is CASSREQGTYEQYF.

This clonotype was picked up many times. CDR3 nucleotide sequence: TGTGCCAGCAGTAAACTAGCGGGGAACACAGATACGCAGTATTTT. Translating gives CASSKLAGNTDTQYF. The chain combines TRBV12-3 or TRBV12-4 with TRBJ2-3; 10 nucleotides agree with TRBD2. This CDR3 has 15 amino acids. The trim removed 5 bases at V and 2 bases at J, leaving 4 bases unmatched.

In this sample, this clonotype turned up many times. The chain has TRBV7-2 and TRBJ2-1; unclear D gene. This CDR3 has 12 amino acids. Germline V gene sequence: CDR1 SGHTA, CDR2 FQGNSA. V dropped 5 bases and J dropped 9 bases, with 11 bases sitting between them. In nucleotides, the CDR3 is TGTGCCAGCAGCCCCAACGCGATTGAGCAGTTCTTC. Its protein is CASSPNAIEQFF.

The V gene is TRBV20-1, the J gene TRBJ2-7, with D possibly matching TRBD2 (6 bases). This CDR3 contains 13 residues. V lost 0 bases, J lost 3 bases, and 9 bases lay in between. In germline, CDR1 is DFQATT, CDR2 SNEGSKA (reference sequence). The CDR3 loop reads CSARESEGYEQYF. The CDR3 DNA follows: TGCAGTGCTAGAGAATCGGAGGGCTACGAGCAGTACTTC.

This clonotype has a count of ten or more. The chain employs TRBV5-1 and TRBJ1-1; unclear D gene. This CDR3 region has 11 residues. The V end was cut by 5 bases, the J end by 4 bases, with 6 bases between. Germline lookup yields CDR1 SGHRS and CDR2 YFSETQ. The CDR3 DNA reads TGCGCCAGCAGGTTTAGCACTGAAGCTTTCTTT. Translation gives CASRFSTEAFF.